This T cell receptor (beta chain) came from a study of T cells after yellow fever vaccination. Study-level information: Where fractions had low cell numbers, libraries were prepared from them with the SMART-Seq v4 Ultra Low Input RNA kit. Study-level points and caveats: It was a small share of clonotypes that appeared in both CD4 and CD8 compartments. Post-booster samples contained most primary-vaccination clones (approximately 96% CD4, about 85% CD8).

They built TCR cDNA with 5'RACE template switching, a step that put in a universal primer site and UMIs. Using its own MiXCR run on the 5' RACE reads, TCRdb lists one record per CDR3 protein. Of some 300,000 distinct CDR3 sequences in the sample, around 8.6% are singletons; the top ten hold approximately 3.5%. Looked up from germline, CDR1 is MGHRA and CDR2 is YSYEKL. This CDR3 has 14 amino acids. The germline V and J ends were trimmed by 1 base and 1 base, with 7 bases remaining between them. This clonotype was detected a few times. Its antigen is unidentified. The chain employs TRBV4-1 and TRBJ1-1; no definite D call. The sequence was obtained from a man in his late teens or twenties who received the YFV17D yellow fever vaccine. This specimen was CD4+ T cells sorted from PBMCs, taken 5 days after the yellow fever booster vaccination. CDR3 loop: CASSQATRNTEAFF. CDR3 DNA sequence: TGCGCCAGCAGCCAAGCCACAAGGAACACTGAAGCTTTCTTT.